These 26 T cell receptor beta chains came from one sample sequenced in a study of blood T cells in healthy people across ages. For the second PCR, which ran for roughly 7 to 11 cycles, a sample-barcoded 5' primer and a J-beta primer mix were used. MiXCR was run by TCRdb on the 5' RACE reads, yielding one entry per CDR3 protein. The sample has 850,000 to 1,000,000 distinct CDR3 sequences, about 53% seen once. Input material: blood. The source of these receptors is a woman aged 55-70 years in good health.

The sample holds a few counts of this clonotype. V usage is TRBV3-1 and J usage is TRBJ2-7; D is possibly TRBD1 (7 bases). Between the trimmed V and J ends, which lost 1 base and 4 bases, there was a span of 11 bases. The CDR3 contains 14 residues. Looked up from germline, CDR1 is LGHDT and CDR2 is YNNKEL (reference sequence). The CDR3 nucleotides are TGTGCCAGCAGCCAAGCACAGGGGAGGTACGAGCAGTACTTC. The encoded protein is CASSQAQGRYEQYF.

This chain uses TRBV20-1 with TRBJ2-2, with a weak D call TRBD1 (6 bases). Germline V lookup: CDR1 DFQATT, CDR2 SNEGSKA (reference sequence). Trimming removed 4 bases from V and 6 bases from J, with 15 bases in between. CDR3 length: 14 residues. CDR3 loop: CSAILHRAAGELFF. Here the CDR3 DNA reads TGCAGTGCTATCCTTCACAGGGCCGCCGGGGAGCTGTTTTTT.

This clonotype was observed a handful of times. The chain combines TRBV4-1 with TRBJ2-1; TRBD2 matches 10 bases. With 2 bases clipped from V and 6 bases from J, the junction kept 10 bases outside the gene matches. This CDR3 comprises 17 residues. Germline V lookup: CDR1 MGHRA, CDR2 YSYEKL. CDR3 amino acids: CASSQRGLSGRANEQFF. The CDR3 DNA reads TGCGCCAGCAGCCAAAGGGGTTTGAGCGGGAGGGCCAATGAGCAGTTCTTC.

This chain uses TRBV28 with TRBJ2-3; TRBD1 agrees at 7 bases. V trimming: 7 bases; J trimming: 6 bases; junction bases outside the gene matches: 7. The CDR3 length is 13 residues. Looked up from germline, CDR1 is MDHEN and CDR2 is SYDVKM. The CDR3 protein is CASKGQVADTQYF. The CDR3 DNA reads TGTGCCAGCAAAGGACAGGTTGCTGATACGCAGTATTTT. The full variable domain, completed using reference TRBV28 and TRBJ2-3, is DVKVTQSSRYLVKRTGEKVFLECVQDMDHENMFWYRQDPGLGLRLIYFSYDVKMKEKGDIPEGYSVSREKKERFSLILESASTNQTSMYLCASKGQVADTQYFGPGTRLTVL.

V gene TRBV7-3 combines with J gene TRBJ2-3, with D hard to call. The germline gives CDR1 SGHTA, CDR2 FQGTGA. The V gene lost 1 base and the J gene lost 4 bases, with 12 bases spanning the gap. The CDR3 has 15 amino acids. CDR3 bases: TGTGCCAGCAGCTTAAGGGCCAGTATTCCAGATACGCAGTATTTT. Encoded protein: CASSLRASIPDTQYF.

The chain employs TRBV7-2 and TRBJ1-5; D remains unclear. CDR1 is SGHTA, CDR2 FQGNSA, per germline. CDR3 size: 17 residues. V shed 7 bases and J shed 1 base, with 20 bases lying between them. In nucleotides, the CDR3 is TGTGCCAGCACAGCTTTCCCCGCACCGGCGAGCAATCAGCCCCAGCATTTT. Amino acid sequence: CASTAFPAPASNQPQHF.

This clonotype turned up a few times. This sequence joins TRBV6-5 and TRBJ2-7; no clear D gene. This CDR3 spans 13 amino acids. The germline V gene encodes CDR1 MNHEY and CDR2 SVGAGI. V was shortened by 2 bases and J by 2 bases, with 7 bases between the two germline ends. CDR3 DNA: TGTGCCAGCAGTTACACTTCAACCTACGAGCAGTACTTC. Its protein product is CASSYTSTYEQYF.

This clonotype occurred once. The CDR3 is CASSPAGQGTLYGYTF. The CDR3 DNA follows: TGCGCCAGCAGCCCCGCCGGGCAGGGTACTCTCTATGGCTACACCTTC. The chain combines TRBV4-1 with TRBJ1-2, with a tentative D call TRBD1 (5 bases). The V end lost 4 bases, the J end lost 4 bases, and 19 bases lay between the germline ends. CDR1 and CDR2 from the germline V gene are MGHRA and YSYEKL. The CDR3 contains 16 residues.

The V and J genes are TRBV4-2 and TRBJ2-7; unclear D gene. V lost 0 bases and J lost 6, with 9 bases in between. Germline lookup yields CDR1 LGHNA and CDR2 YNFKEQ. CDR3 size: 13 residues. The CDR3 region is CASSQEAAREQYF. CDR3 bases: TGTGCCAGCAGCCAAGAAGCAGCTCGCGAGCAGTACTTC.

This clonotype came up a few times. The CDR3, as DNA: TGCAGTGCCGCAGGGGATGGGGGGGCCAAAAACATTCAGTACTTC. Its translation: CSAAGDGGAKNIQYF. V and J are TRBV20-1 and TRBJ2-4; either TRBD1 or TRBD2 may fit D (6 bases each). Per germline, CDR1 DFQATT and CDR2 SNEGSKA (reference sequence). The V end was cut by 6 bases, the J end by 1 base, with 16 bases between. The CDR3 is 15 amino acids.

The chain joins TRBV4-1 to TRBJ1-2; D is unclear. V lost 1 base to trimming and J lost 8 bases, with 11 bases between them. Germline lookup yields CDR1 MGHRA and CDR2 YSYEKL. The CDR3 spans 13 residues. The CDR3: CASSQGRPTGYTF. The CDR3 nucleotides read TGCGCCAGCAGCCAAGGGAGGCCGACGGGCTACACCTTC.

The chain couples TRBV6-2 or TRBV6-3 to TRBJ2-7, with TRBD1 matching 9 bases. Germline CDR1 is MNHEY and CDR2 is SVGEGT. The CDR3 is 14 amino acids. With 6 bases clipped from V and 5 bases from J, the junction kept 8 bases outside the gene matches. CDR3: CASREDRGRDEQYF. In DNA, the CDR3 is TGTGCCAGCAGGGAGGACAGGGGTCGGGACGAGCAGTACTTC.

The V gene is TRBV29-1, the J gene TRBJ2-2; no clear D. The CDR3 totals 15 residues. Trimming removed 4 bases at V and 8 bases at J, with 20 bases between. Per the germline V gene, CDR1 is SQVTM and CDR2 is ANQGSEA. The CDR3 sequence is CSVGSGDFSPGELFF. The CDR3 coding sequence is TGCAGCGTTGGTTCTGGCGACTTTTCCCCGGGGGAGCTGTTTTTT.

V usage is TRBV5-4 and J usage is TRBJ2-3; D may correspond to TRBD1 or TRBD2 (6 bases each). Germline V CDR1 and CDR2: SGHNT, YYREEE (reference sequence). The CDR3 spans 17 residues. V was shortened by 0 bases and J by 5 bases, with 19 bases between the two germline ends. CDR3 coding DNA: TGTGCCAGCAGCTTGGATGGGGGGCATGCTTTACGAGATACGCAGTATTTT. It specifies CASSLDGGHALRDTQYF. Supplemented by reference TRBV5-4 and TRBJ2-3, the full variable domain reads ETGVTQSPTHLIKTRGQQVTLRCSSQSGHNTVSWYQQALGQGPQFIFQYYREEENGRGNFPPRFSGLQFPNYSSELNVNALELDDSALYLCASSLDGGHALRDTQYFGPGTRLTVL.

The rearrangement uses TRBV13 and TRBJ1-2, with D maybe TRBD1 (5 bases). The CDR3 totals 15 residues. Germline CDR1 and CDR2: PRHDT and FYEKMQ (reference sequence). Trimming shortened V by 3 bases and J by 6 bases, and 17 bases separated the two germline ends. The CDR3 reads CASSFLQSGANGYTF. CDR3 bases: TGTGCCAGCAGCTTTTTGCAGAGCGGGGCTAATGGCTACACCTTC.

The J gene is TRBJ2-1, the V gene TRBV6-5; tentatively, D is TRBD1 (5 bases). Germline CDR1 is MNHEY and CDR2 is SVGAGI. The CDR3 is made up of 14 amino acids. V was trimmed by 8 bases and J by 2 bases, leaving 13 bases between them. CDR3 nucleotides: TGTGCCAGCGGCCCAGGGCAAGCCTACAATGAGCAGTTCTTC. Translation: CASGPGQAYNEQFF.

As to this clonotype: The junction and the germline gene differ at one end; a read error may be behind it. The CDR3 DNA reads as TGTGCCACCAGTGATTCGAATGAGGGCGAGTCCAAGAACATTCAGTACTTC. This translates into CATSDSNEGESKNIQYF. This chain joins TRBV24-1 and TRBJ2-4; D perhaps matches TRBD2 (5 bases). The CDR3 covers 17 residues. CDR1 is KGHDR and CDR2 is SFDVKD in the germline V gene.

This chain connects TRBV5-1 to TRBJ2-1; no clear D. V was shortened by 4 bases and J by 4 bases, with 21 bases between the two germline ends. There are 17 residues in the CDR3. In germline, CDR1 is SGHRS, CDR2 YFSETQ. As DNA, the CDR3 is TGCGCCAGCAGCGCCCTCCGAGCGCTTGGGTTGTACAATGAGCAGTTCTTC. Residues: CASSALRALGLYNEQFF.

In this sample, this clonotype turned up a few times. The chain employs TRBV5-6 and TRBJ1-4; possible D gene TRBD1, 6 bases. V was shortened by 3 bases and J by 3 bases, with 15 bases between the two germline ends. The CDR3 length is 16 residues. Germline CDR1 and CDR2: SGHDT and YYEEEE. The CDR3 DNA reads TGTGCCAGCAGCTACGGATACAGGGAGGCTAATGAAAAACTGTTTTTT. It translates to CASSYGYREANEKLFF.

This chain joins TRBV9 and TRBJ2-5; D gene unclear. The CDR3 consists of 17 residues. Germline V lookup: CDR1 SGDLS, CDR2 YYNGEE. V lost 0 bases to trimming and J lost 5 bases, with 20 bases between them. For the CDR3, the DNA is TGTGCCAGCAGCGTAGAACCCCGGACCCTCGGGCAGGAGACCCAGTACTTC. Its protein is CASSVEPRTLGQETQYF.

This clonotype was detected only a few times. This chain uses TRBV6-5 with TRBJ2-7, with a possible D match to TRBD2 (7 bases). Looked up from germline, CDR1 is MNHEY and CDR2 is SVGAGI. The CDR3 sequence is 15 residues long. V lost 5 bases to trimming and J lost 1 base, with 15 bases between them. CDR3 protein: CASSQRGGGSYEQYF. CDR3 bases: TGTGCCAGCAGTCAACGGGGAGGGGGGTCCTACGAGCAGTACTTC.

The chain recombines TRBV12-3 or TRBV12-4 with TRBJ2-3; 9 bases map to TRBD2. CDR3 length equals 15 residues. V dropped 5 bases and J dropped 2; count of bases not matched to a gene: 5. This CDR3 reads CASSRLAAITDTQYF. The DNA for the CDR3 is TGTGCCAGCAGTAGACTAGCGGCGATCACAGATACGCAGTATTTT.

DNA of the CDR3: TGTGCCAGCAGCCAACTAGCGCCTCTCTACGAGCAGTACTTC. Translated: CASSQLAPLYEQYF. The chain employs TRBV6-2 or TRBV6-3 and TRBJ2-7, with TRBD2 matching over 7 bases. Unmatched junction bases numbered 8, after V lost 6 bases and J lost 3 bases. CDR3 length: 14 residues. Germline CDR1 MNHEY, CDR2 SVGEGT.

V is TRBV7-2 and J is TRBJ2-7; D perhaps matches TRBD2 (6 bases). V was pared by 1 base and J by 6 bases, with 25 bases between. Germline CDR1 reads SGHTA; CDR2 reads FQGNSA. This CDR3 has 18 amino acids. The CDR3 nucleotides are TGTGCCAGCAGCTTAGAGGCGCGGGACCACCTGGGAACTCCCGAGCAGTACTTC. As protein: CASSLEARDHLGTPEQYF.

The chain recombines TRBV7-6 with TRBJ2-3; D is uncertain. Germline lookup yields CDR1 SGHVS and CDR2 FNYEAQ. This CDR3 is 13 amino acids long. V was cut by 5 bases and J by 5 bases, with 11 bases left in between. The chain's CDR3 is CASSEWEGDTQYF. CDR3 nucleotides: TGTGCCAGCAGCGAATGGGAAGGAGATACGCAGTATTTT.

This clonotype was observed a handful of times. The rearrangement links TRBV2 to TRBJ2-3; D remains ambiguous. The CDR3 runs to 12 residues. Deletions cut 3 bases from V and 4 bases from J, with 5 bases between. The V gene's germline CDR1 is SNHLY and CDR2 FYNNEI. CDR3 sequence (DNA): TGTGCCAGCAGTGAGAGACCAGATACGCAGTATTTT. Translated, it gives CASSERPDTQYF. Combining the CDR3 with reference TRBV2 and TRBJ2-3 gives the whole variable domain EPEVTQTPSHQVTQMGQEVILRCVPISNHLYFYWYRQILGQKVEFLVSFYNNEISEKSEIFDDQFSVERPDGSNFTLKIRSTKLEDSAMYFCASSERPDTQYFGPGTRLTVL.